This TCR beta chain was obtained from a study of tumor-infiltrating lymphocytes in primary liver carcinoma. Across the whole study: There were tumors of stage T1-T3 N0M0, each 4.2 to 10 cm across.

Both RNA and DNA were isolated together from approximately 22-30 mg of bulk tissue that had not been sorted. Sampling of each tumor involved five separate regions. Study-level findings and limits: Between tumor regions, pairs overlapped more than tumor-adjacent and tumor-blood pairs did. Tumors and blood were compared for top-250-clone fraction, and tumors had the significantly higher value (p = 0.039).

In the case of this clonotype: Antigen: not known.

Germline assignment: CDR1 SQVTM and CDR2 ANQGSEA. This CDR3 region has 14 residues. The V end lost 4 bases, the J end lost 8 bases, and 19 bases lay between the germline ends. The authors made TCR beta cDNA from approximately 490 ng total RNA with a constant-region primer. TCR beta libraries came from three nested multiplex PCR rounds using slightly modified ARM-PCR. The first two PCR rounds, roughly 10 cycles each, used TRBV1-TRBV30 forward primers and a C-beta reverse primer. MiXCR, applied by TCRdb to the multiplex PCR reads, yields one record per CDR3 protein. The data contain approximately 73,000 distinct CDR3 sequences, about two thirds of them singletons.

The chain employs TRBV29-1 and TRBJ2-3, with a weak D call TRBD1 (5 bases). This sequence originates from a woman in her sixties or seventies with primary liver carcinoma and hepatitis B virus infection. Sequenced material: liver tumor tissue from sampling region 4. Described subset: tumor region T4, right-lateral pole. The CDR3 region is CSVGNRTLTITQYF. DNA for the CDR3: TGCAGCGTTGGGAACAGGACCCTCACAATTACGCAGTATTTT.